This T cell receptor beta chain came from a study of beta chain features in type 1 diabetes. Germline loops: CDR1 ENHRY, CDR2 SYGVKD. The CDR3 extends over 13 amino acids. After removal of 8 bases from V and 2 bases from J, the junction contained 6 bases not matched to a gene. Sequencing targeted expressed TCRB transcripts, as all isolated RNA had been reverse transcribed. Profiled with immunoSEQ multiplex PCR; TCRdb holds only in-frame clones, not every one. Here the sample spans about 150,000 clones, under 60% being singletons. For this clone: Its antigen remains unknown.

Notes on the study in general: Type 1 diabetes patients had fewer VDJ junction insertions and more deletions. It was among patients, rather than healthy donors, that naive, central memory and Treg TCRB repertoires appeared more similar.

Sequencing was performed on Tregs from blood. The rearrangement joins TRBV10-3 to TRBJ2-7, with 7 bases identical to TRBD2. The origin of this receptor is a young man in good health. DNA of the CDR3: TGTGCCATCCAGCGGGGAGAGACCTACGAGCAGTACTTC. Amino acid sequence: CAIQRGETYEQYF.